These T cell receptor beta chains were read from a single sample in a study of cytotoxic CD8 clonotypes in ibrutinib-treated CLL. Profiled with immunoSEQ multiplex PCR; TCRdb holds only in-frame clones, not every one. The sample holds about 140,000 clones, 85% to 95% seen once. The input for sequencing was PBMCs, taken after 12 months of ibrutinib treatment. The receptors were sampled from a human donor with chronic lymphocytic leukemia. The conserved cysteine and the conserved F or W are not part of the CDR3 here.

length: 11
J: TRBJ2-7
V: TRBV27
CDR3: ASSMTREYEQY

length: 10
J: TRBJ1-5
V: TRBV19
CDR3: ASRVVAQPQH

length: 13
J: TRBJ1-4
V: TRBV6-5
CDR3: ASTREGQGFEKLF

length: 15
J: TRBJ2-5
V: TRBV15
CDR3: ATSKEPWQGDGKTQY

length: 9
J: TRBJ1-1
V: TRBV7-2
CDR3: ASSLVSVPF

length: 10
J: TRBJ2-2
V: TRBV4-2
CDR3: ASSRDTGELF

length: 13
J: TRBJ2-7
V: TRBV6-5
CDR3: ASSYLGTSDYEQY

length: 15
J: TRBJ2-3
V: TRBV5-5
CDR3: ASSLAPQGLGTDTQY

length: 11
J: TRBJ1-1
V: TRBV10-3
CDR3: AISESGATEAF

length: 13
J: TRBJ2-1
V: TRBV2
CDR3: ASSPGTLAYNEQF

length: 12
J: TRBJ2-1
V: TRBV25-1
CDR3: ASSPRKFPDEQF

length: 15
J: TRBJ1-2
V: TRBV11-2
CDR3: ASSLVQTGTVGKGYT

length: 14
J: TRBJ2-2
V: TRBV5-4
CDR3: ASSSSSGRYTGELF

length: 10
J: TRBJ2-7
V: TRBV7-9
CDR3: ASCVGSYEQY

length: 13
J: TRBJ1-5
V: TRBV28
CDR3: ASSRTGIGGQPQH

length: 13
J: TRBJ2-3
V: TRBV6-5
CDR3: ASSGGTASTDTQY

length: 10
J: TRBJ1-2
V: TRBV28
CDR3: ASSQDSYGYT

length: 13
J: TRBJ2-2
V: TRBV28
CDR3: ASSLLSQGARELF

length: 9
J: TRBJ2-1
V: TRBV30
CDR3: AWSGSNEQF

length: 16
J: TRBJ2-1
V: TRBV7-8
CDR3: ASSPMIQTRFSYNEQF

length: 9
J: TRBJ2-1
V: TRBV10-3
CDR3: AIQGYNEQF

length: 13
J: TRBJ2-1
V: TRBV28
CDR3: ASSLTSGRAGEQF

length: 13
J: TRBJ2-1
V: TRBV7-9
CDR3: ASSNLFYGDNEQF

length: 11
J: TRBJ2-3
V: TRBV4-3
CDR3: ASSQGWSDTQY

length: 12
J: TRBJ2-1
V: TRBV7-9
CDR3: ASSTGSGIIEQF

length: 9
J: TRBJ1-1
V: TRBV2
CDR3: AIHRGTEAF